This T cell receptor (beta chain) was observed in a study of T cells after yellow fever vaccination. Study-level points and caveats: Re-detected after boosting: most primary clones, more than 95% of CD4 and over 80% of CD8.

Germline lookup yields CDR1 SGHTA and CDR2 FQGTGA. V lost 6 bases and J lost 5; bases outside the gene matches: 11. CDR3 length: 16 residues. This clonotype was detected a few times. Its antigen is undetermined. Using its own MiXCR run on the 5' RACE reads, TCRdb lists one record per CDR3 protein. The table records roughly 520,000 distinct CDR3 sequences, just over 20% of them present only once. Sample: PBMCs, taken less than 25 days after the first yellow fever vaccination. The TCR originated in a young man who received the YFV17D yellow fever vaccine. The J gene is TRBJ2-1, the V gene TRBV7-3; TRBD2 agrees at 9 bases. CDR3 protein: CASSSQERGEDNEQFF. The CDR3 DNA sequence: TGTGCCAGCAGTTCCCAAGAGCGGGGGGAGGACAATGAGCAGTTCTTC.